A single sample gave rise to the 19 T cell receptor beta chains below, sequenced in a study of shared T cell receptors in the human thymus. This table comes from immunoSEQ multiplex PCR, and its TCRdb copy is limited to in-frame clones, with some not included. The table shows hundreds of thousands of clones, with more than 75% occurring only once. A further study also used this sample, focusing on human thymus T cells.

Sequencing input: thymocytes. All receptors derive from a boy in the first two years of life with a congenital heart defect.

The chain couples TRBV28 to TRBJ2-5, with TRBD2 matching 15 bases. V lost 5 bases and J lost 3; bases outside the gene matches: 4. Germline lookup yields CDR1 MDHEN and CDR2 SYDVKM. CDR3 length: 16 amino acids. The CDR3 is CASSPGLAGGKETQYF. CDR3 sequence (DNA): TGTGCCAGCAGTCCGGGACTAGCGGGAGGTAAAGAGACCCAGTACTTC.

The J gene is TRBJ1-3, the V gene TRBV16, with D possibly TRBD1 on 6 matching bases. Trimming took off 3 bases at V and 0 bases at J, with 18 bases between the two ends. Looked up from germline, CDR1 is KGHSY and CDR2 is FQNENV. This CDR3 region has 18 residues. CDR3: CASSHERGGQISGNTIYF. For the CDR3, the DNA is TGTGCCAGCAGCCATGAGAGGGGGGGCCAAATCTCTGGAAACACCATATATTTT.

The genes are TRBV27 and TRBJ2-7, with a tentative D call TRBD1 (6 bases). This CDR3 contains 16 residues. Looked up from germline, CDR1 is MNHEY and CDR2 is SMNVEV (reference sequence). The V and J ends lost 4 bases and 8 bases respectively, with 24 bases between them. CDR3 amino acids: CASSSILDRQAPQQYF. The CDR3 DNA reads TGTGCCAGCAGTTCGATATTGGACCGACAGGCCCCTCAGCAGTACTTC.

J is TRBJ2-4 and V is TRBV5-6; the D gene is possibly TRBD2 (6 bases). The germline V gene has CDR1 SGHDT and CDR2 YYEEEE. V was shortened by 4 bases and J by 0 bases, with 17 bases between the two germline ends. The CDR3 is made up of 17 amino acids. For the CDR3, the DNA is TGTGCCAGCAGCGCCTGGGGGGAGGCTCTAGCCAAAAACATTCAGTACTTC. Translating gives CASSAWGEALAKNIQYF.

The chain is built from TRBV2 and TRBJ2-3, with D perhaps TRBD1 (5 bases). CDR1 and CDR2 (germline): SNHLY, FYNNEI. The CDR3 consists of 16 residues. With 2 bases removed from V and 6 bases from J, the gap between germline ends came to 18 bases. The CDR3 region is CASSEIGAQERDTQYF. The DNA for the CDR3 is TGTGCCAGCAGTGAAATAGGGGCCCAGGAACGGGATACGCAGTATTTT.

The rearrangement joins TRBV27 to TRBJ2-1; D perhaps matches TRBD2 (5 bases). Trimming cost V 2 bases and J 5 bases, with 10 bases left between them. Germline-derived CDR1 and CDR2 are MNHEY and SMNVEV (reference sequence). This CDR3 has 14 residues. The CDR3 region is CASSLKEGDNEQFF. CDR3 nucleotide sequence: TGTGCCAGCAGTTTAAAAGAGGGAGACAATGAGCAGTTCTTC.

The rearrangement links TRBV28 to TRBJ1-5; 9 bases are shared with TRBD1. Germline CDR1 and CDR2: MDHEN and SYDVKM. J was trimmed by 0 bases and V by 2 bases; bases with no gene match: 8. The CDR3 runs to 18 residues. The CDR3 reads CASSLPVWTGASNQPQHF. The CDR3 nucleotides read TGTGCCAGCAGTTTACCCGTTTGGACAGGGGCTAGCAATCAGCCCCAGCATTTT.

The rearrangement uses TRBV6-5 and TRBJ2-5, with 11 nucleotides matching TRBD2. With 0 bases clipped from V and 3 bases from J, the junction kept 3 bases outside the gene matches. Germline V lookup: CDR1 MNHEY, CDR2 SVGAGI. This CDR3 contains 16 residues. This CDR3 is CASSYSLAGAKETQYF. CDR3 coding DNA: TGTGCCAGCAGTTACTCACTAGCGGGGGCAAAAGAGACCCAGTACTTC.

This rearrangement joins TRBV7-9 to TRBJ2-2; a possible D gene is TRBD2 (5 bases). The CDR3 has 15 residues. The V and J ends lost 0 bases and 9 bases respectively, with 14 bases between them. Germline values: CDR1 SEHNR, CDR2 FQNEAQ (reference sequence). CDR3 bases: TGTGCCAGCAGCTTAGCTCGCGGGCCTGGCCGGGAGCTGTTTTTT. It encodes CASSLARGPGRELFF.

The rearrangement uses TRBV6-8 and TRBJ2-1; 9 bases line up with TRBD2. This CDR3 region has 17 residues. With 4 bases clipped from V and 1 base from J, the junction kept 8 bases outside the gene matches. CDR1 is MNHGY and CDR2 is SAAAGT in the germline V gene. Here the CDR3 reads CASSSVGLAPSYNEQFF. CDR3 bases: TGTGCCAGCAGTTCGGTGGGACTAGCCCCTTCCTACAATGAGCAGTTCTTC.

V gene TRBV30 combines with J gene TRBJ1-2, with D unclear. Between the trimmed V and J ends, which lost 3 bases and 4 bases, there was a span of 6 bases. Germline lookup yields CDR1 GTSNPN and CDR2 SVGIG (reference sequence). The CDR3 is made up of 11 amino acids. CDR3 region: CAWRKAYGYTF. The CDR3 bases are TGTGCCTGGAGAAAAGCCTATGGCTACACCTTC.

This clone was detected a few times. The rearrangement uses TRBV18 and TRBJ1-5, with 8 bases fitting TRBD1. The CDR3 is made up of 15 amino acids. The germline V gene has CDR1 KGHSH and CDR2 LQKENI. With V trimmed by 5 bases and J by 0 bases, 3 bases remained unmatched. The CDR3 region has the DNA TGTGCCAGCTCAGGACAGGGTAATAGCAATCAGCCCCAGCATTTT. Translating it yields CASSGQGNSNQPQHF.

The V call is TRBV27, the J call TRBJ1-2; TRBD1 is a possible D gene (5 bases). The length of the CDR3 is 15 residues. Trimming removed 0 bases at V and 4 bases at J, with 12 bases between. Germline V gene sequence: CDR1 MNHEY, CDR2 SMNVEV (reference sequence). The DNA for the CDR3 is TGTGCCAGCAGTTTATCAGGGGCGGTAGTCTATGGCTACACCTTC. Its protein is CASSLSGAVVYGYTF.

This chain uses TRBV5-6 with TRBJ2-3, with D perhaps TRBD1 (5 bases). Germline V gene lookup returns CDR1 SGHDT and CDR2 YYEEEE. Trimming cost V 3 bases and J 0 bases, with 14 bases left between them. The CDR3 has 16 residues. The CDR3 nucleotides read TGTGCCAGCAGCTCCATAGAGACAGAGAGCACAGATACGCAGTATTTT. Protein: CASSSIETESTDTQYF.

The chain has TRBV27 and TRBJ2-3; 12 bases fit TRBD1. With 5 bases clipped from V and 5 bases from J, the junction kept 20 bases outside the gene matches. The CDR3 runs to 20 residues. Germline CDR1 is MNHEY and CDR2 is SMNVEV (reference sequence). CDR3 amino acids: CASSPPKRPGQGALVDTQYF. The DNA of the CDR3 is TGTGCCAGCAGTCCCCCCAAGAGGCCGGGACAGGGGGCATTGGTAGATACGCAGTATTTT.

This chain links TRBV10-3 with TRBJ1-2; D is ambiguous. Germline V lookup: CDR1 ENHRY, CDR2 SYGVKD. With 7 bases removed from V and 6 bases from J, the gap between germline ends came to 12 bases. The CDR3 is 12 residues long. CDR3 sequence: CAIMGGGHGYTF. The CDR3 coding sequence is TGTGCCATCATGGGTGGAGGGCATGGCTACACCTTC.

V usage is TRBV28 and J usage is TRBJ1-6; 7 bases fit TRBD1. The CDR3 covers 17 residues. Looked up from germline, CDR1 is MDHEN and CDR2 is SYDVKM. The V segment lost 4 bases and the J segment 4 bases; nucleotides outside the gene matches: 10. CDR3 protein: CASSYHRGRAYNSPLHF. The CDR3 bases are TGTGCCAGCAGTTATCACAGGGGCAGGGCGTATAATTCACCCCTCCACTTT. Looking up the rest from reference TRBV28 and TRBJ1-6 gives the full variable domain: DVKVTQSSRYLVKRTGEKVFLECVQDMDHENMFWYRQDPGLGLRLIYFSYDVKMKEKGDIPEGYSVSREKKERFSLILESASTNQTSMYLCASSYHRGRAYNSPLHFGNGTRLTVT.

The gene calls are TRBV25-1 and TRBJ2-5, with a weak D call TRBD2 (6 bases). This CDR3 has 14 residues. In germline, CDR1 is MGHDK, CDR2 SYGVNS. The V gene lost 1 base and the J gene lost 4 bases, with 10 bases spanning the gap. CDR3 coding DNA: TGTGCCAGCAGTGAATCCACTAGCCGAGAGACCCAGTACTTC. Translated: CASSESTSRETQYF.

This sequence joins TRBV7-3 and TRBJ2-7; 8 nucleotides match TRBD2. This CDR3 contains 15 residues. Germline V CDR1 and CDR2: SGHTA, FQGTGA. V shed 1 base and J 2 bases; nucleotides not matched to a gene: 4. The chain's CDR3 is CASSLNGGVAYEQYF. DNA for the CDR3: TGTGCCAGCAGCTTAAACGGGGGGGTAGCCTACGAGCAGTACTTC.